This TCR beta chain was recorded in a study of cytomegalovirus exposure and HLA in healthy donors. This clone has just one count. Germline trimming cut 9 bases from V and 4 bases from J; bases unmatched to any gene: 8. The CDR3 extends over 14 amino acids. Germline CDR1 reads LNHDA; CDR2 reads SQIVND (reference sequence). The study ran its PCR with 60 Vbeta and 13 Jbeta primers. Method: immunoSEQ multiplex PCR; TCRdb's copy keeps in-frame clones and lacks some. The profile shows 190,000 or so clones, 79% of them singletons. The V and J genes are TRBV19 and TRBJ2-2, with TRBD2 matching over 7 bases. The sequence derives from a girl aged 10-17 years in good health and CMV-seropositive. The sample consisted of PBMCs. DNA for the CDR3: TGTGCCAGCGTCCGGGACTACGGCACCGGGGAGCTGTTTTTT. This codes for CASVRDYGTGELFF.